A selection of T cell receptor beta chains follows, all from one sample in a study of CD8 T cells in Susac syndrome. TCRdb redid the calling of the immunoSEQ multiplex PCR reads with MiXCR, one entry per CDR3 protein. The sample gives 300,000 to 350,000 distinct CDR3 sequences, around 92% of which show up once; about 0.07% is in the top ten. The sequenced material came from CD4+ T cells from PBMCs. These receptors originate from a human donor with multiple sclerosis. Each CDR3 is given with its conserved first and last residue. A D gene is named only where the DNA matches it firmly. A row's size may be missing; if present it is once, few, many or a size class.

size	V	D	J	CDR3	DNA
once	TRBV30	-	TRBJ1-2	CAWSPGEYGYTF	TGTGCCTGGAGTCCAGGGGAATATGGCTACACCTTC
-	TRBV28	TRBD2	TRBJ2-7	CASSLSGPSGSWYEQYF	TGTGCCAGCAGTTTATCCGGGCCTAGCGGGAGTTGGTACGAGCAGTACTTC
-	TRBV7-9	-	TRBJ2-2	CASTPPLRAGELFF	TGTGCCAGCACTCCGCCACTGAGGGCCGGGGAGCTGTTTTTT
-	TRBV7-2	-	TRBJ1-1	CAAGIEAFF	TGTGCCGCAGGGATTGAAGCTTTCTTT
once	TRBV24-1	-	TRBJ1-2	CATSDPNRDYGYTF	TGTGCCACCAGTGATCCCAACAGGGACTATGGCTACACCTTC
-	TRBV7-2	-	TRBJ1-5	CASSLATLGHPQHF	TGTGCCAGCAGCTTAGCTACCTTGGGACATCCCCAGCATTTT
-	TRBV5-1	-	TRBJ2-3	CASRAISSTDTQYF	TGCGCCAGCAGGGCCATTTCTAGCACAGATACGCAGTATTTT
-	TRBV7-9	-	TRBJ2-7	CASSLQGLGDEQYF	TGTGCCAGCAGCCTACAGGGCCTGGGCGACGAGCAGTACTTC
-	TRBV18	TRBD1	TRBJ1-2	CASSPKGATNYGYTF	TGTGCCAGCTCTCCAAAGGGGGCAACTAACTATGGCTACACCTTC
-	TRBV20-1	TRBD2	TRBJ2-1	CSAPTSGRYNEQFF	TGCAGTGCCCCTACTAGCGGGCGTTACAATGAGCAGTTCTTC
once	TRBV29-1	-	TRBJ2-5	CSGDIPASGTQYF	TGCAGCGGGGACATACCCGCGTCCGGGACCCAGTACTTC
-	TRBV6-6	-	TRBJ1-5	CASSYSMAGQDQPQHF	TGTGCCAGCAGTTACTCAATGGCAGGGCAGGATCAGCCCCAGCATTTT
-	TRBV5-4	-	TRBJ2-2	CASSLGGAANTGELFF	TGTGCCAGCAGCTTGGGGGGAGCGGCGAACACCGGGGAGCTGTTTTTT
-	TRBV7-9	-	TRBJ2-3	CASSYGGGDTQYF	TGTGCCAGCAGCTACGGAGGCGGGGATACGCAGTATTTT
once	TRBV9	TRBD1	TRBJ2-1	CASSVEGAPYNEQFF	TGTGCCAGCAGCGTAGAGGGGGCTCCCTACAATGAGCAGTTCTTC
few	TRBV29-1	TRBD2	TRBJ2-7	CSVDSGGPATEQYF	TGCAGCGTTGATTCGGGAGGGCCTGCTACCGAGCAGTACTTC
once	TRBV2	-	TRBJ2-1	CASLKERQEYRENEQFF	TGTGCCAGCCTCAAAGAGCGACAGGAATATAGGGAGAATGAGCAGTTCTTC
-	TRBV4-3	TRBD2	TRBJ2-5	CASSQGTSGHGGTQYF	TGCGCCAGCAGCCAGGGGACTAGCGGGCATGGGGGGACCCAGTACTTC
-	TRBV29-1	TRBD2	TRBJ2-2	CSADPGRDAGELFF	TGCAGCGCCGACCCTGGGAGGGACGCCGGGGAGCTGTTTTTT
-	TRBV20-1	-	TRBJ2-2	CSARDANFRPGELFF	TGCAGTGCTAGAGATGCCAACTTCCGGCCCGGGGAGCTGTTTTTT
-	TRBV6-2/TRBV6-3	-	TRBJ1-5	CASSYGQLNQPQHF	TGTGCCAGCAGTTACGGACAGCTGAATCAGCCCCAGCATTTT
-	TRBV7-8	-	TRBJ1-1	CASSLYDGLNTEAFF	TGTGCCAGCAGCCTCTACGACGGATTGAACACTGAAGCTTTCTTT
-	TRBV30	TRBD2	TRBJ2-1	CAGHLAGTYNEQFF	TGTGCCGGGCACCTAGCGGGGACGTACAATGAGCAGTTCTTC
-	TRBV4-3	TRBD2	TRBJ2-7	CASSHGTRTEQYF	TGCGCCAGCAGCCACGGGACTAGAACCGAGCAGTACTTC
-	TRBV7-9	-	TRBJ2-5	CASSYRQAETQYF	TGTGCCAGCAGCTATCGACAGGCAGAGACCCAGTACTTC
-	TRBV3-1	-	TRBJ1-6	CASSQEYHNSPLHF	TGTGCCAGCAGCCAAGAGTACCATAATTCCCCCCTCCACTTT
-	TRBV9	-	TRBJ1-1	CASSVGSRRSNTEAFF	TGTGCCAGCAGCGTAGGGTCGCGGAGATCGAACACTGAAGCTTTCTTT
-	TRBV7-2	TRBD1	TRBJ1-4	CASSGSGTVNEKLFF	TGTGCCAGCAGCGGTTCCGGGACAGTCAATGAAAAACTGTTTTTT
-	TRBV29-1	-	TRBJ2-1	CSVLFGTAPNEQFF	TGCAGCGTTTTATTTGGGACGGCGCCGAATGAGCAGTTCTTC
-	TRBV7-2	-	TRBJ2-7	CASSDRLYEQYF	TGTGCCAGCAGCGACAGACTCTACGAGCAGTACTTC
-	TRBV20-1	-	TRBJ1-1	CSARDLRDLGGGHAEAFF	TGCAGTGCTAGAGATTTAAGGGATTTGGGTGGGGGGCACGCTGAAGCTTTCTTT
few	TRBV27	-	TRBJ1-2	CASSGSSGSYGYTF	TGTGCCAGCAGTGGATCGTCCGGGTCCTATGGCTACACCTTC
-	TRBV6-2/TRBV6-3	TRBD1	TRBJ1-1	CASSYILGQQETEAFF	TGTGCCAGCAGTTACATACTGGGACAGCAAGAAACTGAAGCTTTCTTT
-	TRBV30	TRBD1	TRBJ2-2	CAWRRRQGVNTGELFF	TGTGCCTGGAGGCGACGTCAGGGGGTAAACACCGGGGAGCTGTTTTTT
-	TRBV10-3	-	TRBJ2-7	CAIKPGEVYEQYF	TGTGCCATCAAACCGGGGGAAGTCTACGAGCAGTACTTC
-	TRBV12-3/TRBV12-4	-	TRBJ1-1	CASSLLAEAFF	TGTGCCAGCAGTTTACTCGCTGAAGCTTTCTTT
-	TRBV20-1	TRBD1	TRBJ2-7	CSASRTGVNEQYF	TGCAGTGCTAGCCGGACAGGGGTCAACGAGCAGTACTTC
-	TRBV9	TRBD2	TRBJ2-1	CASSITSGAYNEQFF	TGTGCCAGCAGCATAACTAGCGGGGCCTACAATGAGCAGTTCTTC
-	TRBV28	-	TRBJ2-7	CAIFDRSSYEQYF	TGTGCCATCTTCGACCGGAGCTCCTACGAGCAGTACTTC
few	TRBV7-2	-	TRBJ2-6	CASSRGRSGANVLTF	TGTGCCAGCAGCCGTGGGAGATCTGGGGCCAACGTCCTGACTTTC
-	TRBV14	-	TRBJ2-5	CASSQGRQGMRETQYF	TGTGCCAGCAGCCAAGGTCGGCAGGGAATGAGAGAGACCCAGTACTTC
-	TRBV4-1	-	TRBJ2-5	CASSQDPGLPWAQYF	TGCGCCAGCAGCCAAGATCCAGGACTTCCATGGGCCCAGTACTTC
-	TRBV5-6	TRBD1	TRBJ2-7	CASSLHQGQGIHGQYF	TGTGCCAGCAGCTTGCACCAGGGACAGGGGATTCACGGGCAGTACTTC
once	TRBV20-1	TRBD2	TRBJ2-5	CSASRLAGRQETQYF	TGCAGTGCTAGTAGGCTAGCGGGTAGGCAAGAGACCCAGTACTTC
-	TRBV19	TRBD1	TRBJ1-5	CASNPEPGQGVLAGDQPQHF	TGTGCCAGTAACCCGGAGCCGGGACAGGGAGTATTGGCTGGCGATCAGCCCCAGCATTTT
-	TRBV28	-	TRBJ2-5	CASSLFVTVETQYF	TGTGCCAGCAGTTTGTTCGTGACTGTGGAGACCCAGTACTTC
few	TRBV11-3	-	TRBJ1-1	CASSLGGFNTEAFF	TGTGCCAGCAGCTTAGGGGGTTTTAACACTGAAGCTTTCTTT
-	TRBV29-1	-	TRBJ1-1	CSVDGLPPGTEAFF	TGCAGCGTTGATGGCCTTCCCCCGGGCACTGAAGCTTTCTTT
-	TRBV30	TRBD1	TRBJ1-2	CAWSPMDRANYGYTF	TGTGCCTGGAGCCCCATGGACAGGGCTAACTATGGCTACACCTTC
-	TRBV14	-	TRBJ2-2	CASSLWRNTGELFF	TGTGCCAGCAGTTTGTGGCGGAACACCGGGGAGCTGTTTTTT
-	TRBV18	TRBD2	TRBJ2-5	CASSLGLAGKDVTQYF	TGTGCCAGCTCACTTGGACTAGCGGGAAAGGACGTGACCCAGTACTTC
once	TRBV7-7	TRBD2	TRBJ2-1	CASSLAGFDNEQFF	TGTGCTAGCAGCTTAGCGGGCTTCGATAATGAGCAGTTCTTC
-	TRBV29-1	-	TRBJ2-5	CSVEWGPETQYF	TGCAGCGTTGAGTGGGGCCCCGAGACCCAGTACTTC
-	TRBV7-2	TRBD1	TRBJ1-5	CASSQTTGAGNQPQHF	TGTGCCAGCAGCCAGACCACAGGGGCCGGTAATCAGCCCCAGCATTTT
once	TRBV4-1	-	TRBJ2-3	CASSPRSLSGTDTQYF	TGCGCCAGCAGTCCAAGGTCGTTATCGGGCACAGATACGCAGTATTTT
-	TRBV19	-	TRBJ1-1	CASISDRSAEAFF	TGTGCCAGTATCTCAGACAGGAGCGCTGAAGCTTTCTTT
-	TRBV6-1	-	TRBJ1-1	CASSVLAADTEAFF	TGTGCCAGCAGTGTGTTGGCGGCAGACACTGAAGCTTTCTTT
-	TRBV2	-	TRBJ2-2	CATVRDLNTGELFF	TGTGCCACCGTGCGGGACCTCAACACCGGGGAGCTGTTTTTT
-	TRBV30	TRBD2	TRBJ2-3	CAWSVVRLADENTQYF	TGTGCCTGGAGTGTAGTGCGACTAGCGGATGAAAACACGCAGTATTTT
-	TRBV19	-	TRBJ2-1	CATGTGYNEQFF	TGTGCCACTGGGACTGGCTACAATGAGCAGTTCTTC